This T cell receptor beta chain was retrieved from a study of cytomegalovirus exposure and HLA in healthy donors. Across the whole study: Of a few hundred genotyped donors, about 81% clustered with self-reported Caucasian donors.

The CDR3 runs to 15 residues. Trimming cost V 7 bases and J 0 bases; bases outside gene matches: 7. The germline V gene encodes CDR1 MNHNS and CDR2 SASEGT. In the PCR, 60 Vbeta and 13 Jbeta primers were used. Profiling relied on immunoSEQ multiplex PCR, and the TCRdb table lists in-frame clones only, not all of them. Of over 70,000 clones listed, 60% to 80% are singletons. Donors showed nominal health when sampled, although they likely had unrecorded immune exposures. The TCR comes from a man aged 25 to 40 in good health and CMV-seronegative. Sequencing used PBMCs. The rearrangement links TRBV6-1 to TRBJ2-3; 7 bases agree with TRBD2. The CDR3 region has the DNA TGTGCCAGCAACCCGGGACTAACTAGCACAGATACGCAGTATTTT. Its protein is CASNPGLTSTDTQYF.